This T cell receptor (beta chain) was sequenced during a study of molecular identifiers for immune sequencing clone quantification. Using its own MiXCR run on the PCR reads, TCRdb lists one record per CDR3 protein. The table has approximately 500,000 distinct CDR3 sequences, about 20% seen once. This CDR3 is built from 15 residues. Looked up from germline, CDR1 is DFQATT and CDR2 is SNEGSKA (reference sequence). About this clonotype itself: A much larger clone is a single base away; this may be a read error.

The receptor comes from a human donor in good health. Some libraries in this study had Jurkat cell RNA spiked in. The chain combines TRBV20-1 with TRBJ2-3; either TRBD1 or TRBD2 may supply D (6 bases each). The sequenced sample was naive CD8+ T cells from blood, with Jurkat cell RNA spiked in. The subset here: FACS-sorted CD8+CD4-CCR7+CD45RA+ naive T cells. CDR3 amino acids: CNAKGGAYSTDTQYF. In DNA, the CDR3 is TGCAATGCCAAGGGGGGCGCCTACAGCACAGATACGCAGTATTTT.